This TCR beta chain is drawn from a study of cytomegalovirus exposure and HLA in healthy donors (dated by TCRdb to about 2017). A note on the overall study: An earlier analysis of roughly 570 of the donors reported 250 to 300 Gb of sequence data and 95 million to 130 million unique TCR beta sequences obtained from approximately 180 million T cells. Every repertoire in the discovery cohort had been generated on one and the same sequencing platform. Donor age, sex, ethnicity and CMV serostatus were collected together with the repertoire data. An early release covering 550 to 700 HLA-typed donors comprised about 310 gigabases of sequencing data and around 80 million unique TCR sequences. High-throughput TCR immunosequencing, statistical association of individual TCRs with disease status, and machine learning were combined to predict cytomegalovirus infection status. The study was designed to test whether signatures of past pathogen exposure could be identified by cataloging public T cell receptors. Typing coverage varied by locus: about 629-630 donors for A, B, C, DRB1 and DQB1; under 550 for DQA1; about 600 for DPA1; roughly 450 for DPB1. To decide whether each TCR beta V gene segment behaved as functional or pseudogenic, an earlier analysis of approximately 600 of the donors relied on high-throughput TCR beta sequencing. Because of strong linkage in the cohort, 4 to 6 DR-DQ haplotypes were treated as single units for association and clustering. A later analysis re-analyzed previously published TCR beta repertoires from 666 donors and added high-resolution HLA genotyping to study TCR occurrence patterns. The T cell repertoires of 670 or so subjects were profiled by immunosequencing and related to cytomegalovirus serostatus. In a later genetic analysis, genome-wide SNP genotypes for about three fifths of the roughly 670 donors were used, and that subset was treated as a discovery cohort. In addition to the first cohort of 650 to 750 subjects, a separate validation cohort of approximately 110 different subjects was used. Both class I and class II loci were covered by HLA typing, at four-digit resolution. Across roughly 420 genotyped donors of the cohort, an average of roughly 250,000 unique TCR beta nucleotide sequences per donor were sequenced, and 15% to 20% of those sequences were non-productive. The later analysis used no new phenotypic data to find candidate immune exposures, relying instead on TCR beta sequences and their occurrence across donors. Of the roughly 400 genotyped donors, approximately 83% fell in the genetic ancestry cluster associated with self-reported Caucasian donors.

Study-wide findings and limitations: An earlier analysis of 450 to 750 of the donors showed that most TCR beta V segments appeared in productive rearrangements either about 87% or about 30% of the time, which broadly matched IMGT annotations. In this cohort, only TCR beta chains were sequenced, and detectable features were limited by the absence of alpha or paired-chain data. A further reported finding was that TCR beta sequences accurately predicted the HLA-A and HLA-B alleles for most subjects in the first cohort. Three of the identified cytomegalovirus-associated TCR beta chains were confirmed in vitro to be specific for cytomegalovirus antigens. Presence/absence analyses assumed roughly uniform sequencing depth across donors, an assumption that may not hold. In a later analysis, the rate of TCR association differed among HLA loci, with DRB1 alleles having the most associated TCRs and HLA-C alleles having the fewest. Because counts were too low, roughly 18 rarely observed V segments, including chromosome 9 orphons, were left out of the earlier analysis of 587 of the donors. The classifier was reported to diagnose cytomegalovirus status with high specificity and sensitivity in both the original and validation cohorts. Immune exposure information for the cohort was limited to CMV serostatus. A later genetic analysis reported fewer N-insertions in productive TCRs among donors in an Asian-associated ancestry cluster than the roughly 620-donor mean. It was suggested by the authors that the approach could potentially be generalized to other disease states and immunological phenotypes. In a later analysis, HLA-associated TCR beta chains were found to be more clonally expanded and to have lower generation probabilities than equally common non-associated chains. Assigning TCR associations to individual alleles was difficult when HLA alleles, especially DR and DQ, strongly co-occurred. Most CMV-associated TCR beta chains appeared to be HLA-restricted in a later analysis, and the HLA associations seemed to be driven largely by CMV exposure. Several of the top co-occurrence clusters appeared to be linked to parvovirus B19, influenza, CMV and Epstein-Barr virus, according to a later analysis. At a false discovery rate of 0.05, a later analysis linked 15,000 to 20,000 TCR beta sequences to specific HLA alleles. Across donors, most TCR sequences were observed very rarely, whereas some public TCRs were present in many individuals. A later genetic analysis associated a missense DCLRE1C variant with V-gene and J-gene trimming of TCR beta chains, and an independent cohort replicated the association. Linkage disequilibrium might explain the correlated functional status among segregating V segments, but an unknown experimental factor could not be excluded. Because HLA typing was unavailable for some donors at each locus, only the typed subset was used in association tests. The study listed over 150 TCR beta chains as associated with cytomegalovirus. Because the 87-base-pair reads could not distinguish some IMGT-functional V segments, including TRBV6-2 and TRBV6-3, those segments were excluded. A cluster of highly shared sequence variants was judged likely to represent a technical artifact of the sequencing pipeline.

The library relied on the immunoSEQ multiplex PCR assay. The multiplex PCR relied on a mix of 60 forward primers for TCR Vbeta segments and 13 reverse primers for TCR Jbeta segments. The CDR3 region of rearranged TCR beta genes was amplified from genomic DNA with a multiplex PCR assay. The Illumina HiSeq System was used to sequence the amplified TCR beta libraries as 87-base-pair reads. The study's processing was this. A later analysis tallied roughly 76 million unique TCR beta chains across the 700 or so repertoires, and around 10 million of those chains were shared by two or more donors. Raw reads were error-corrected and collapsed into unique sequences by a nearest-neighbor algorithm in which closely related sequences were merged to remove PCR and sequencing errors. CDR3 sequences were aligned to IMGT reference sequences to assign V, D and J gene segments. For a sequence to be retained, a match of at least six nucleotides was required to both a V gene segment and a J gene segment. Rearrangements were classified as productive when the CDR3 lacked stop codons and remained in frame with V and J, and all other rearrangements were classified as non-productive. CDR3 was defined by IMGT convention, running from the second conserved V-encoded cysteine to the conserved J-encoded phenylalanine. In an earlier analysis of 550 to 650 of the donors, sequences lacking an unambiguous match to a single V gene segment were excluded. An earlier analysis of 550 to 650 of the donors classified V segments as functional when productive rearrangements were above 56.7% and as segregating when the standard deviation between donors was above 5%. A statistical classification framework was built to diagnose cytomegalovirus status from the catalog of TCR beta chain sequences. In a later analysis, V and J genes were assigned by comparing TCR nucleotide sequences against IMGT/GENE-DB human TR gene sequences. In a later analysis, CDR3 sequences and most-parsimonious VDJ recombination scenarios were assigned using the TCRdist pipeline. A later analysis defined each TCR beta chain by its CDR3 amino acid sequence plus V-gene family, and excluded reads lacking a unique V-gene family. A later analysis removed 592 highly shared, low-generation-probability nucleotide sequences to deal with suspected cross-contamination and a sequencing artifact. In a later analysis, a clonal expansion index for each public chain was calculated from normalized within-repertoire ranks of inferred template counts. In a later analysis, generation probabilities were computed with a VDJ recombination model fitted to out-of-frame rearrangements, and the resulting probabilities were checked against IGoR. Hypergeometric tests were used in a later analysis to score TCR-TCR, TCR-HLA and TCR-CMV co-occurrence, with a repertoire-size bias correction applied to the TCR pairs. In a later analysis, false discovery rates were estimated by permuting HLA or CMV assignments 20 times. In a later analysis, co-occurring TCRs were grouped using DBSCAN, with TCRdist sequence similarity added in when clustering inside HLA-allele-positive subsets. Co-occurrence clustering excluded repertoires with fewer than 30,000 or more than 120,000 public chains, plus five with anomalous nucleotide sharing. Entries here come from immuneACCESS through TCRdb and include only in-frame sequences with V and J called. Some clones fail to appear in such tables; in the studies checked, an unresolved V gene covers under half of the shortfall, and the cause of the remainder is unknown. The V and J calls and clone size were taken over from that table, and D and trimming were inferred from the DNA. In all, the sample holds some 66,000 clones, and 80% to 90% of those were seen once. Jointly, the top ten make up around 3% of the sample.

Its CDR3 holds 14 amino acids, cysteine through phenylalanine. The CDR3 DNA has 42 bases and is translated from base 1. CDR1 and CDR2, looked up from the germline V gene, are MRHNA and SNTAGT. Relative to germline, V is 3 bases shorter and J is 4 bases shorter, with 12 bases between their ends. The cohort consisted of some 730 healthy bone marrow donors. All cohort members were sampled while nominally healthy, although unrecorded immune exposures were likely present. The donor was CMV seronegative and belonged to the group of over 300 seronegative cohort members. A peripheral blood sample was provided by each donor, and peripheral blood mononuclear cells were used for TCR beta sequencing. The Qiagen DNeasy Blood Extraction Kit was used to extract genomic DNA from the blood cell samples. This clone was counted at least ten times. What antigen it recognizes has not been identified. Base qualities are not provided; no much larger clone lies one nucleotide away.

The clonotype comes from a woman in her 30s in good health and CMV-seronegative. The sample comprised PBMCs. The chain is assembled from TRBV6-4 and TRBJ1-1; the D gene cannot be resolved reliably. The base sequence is TGTGCCAGCAGTGATAATTCGCAAGCCACTGAAGCTTTCTTT. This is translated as CASSDNSQATEAFF.